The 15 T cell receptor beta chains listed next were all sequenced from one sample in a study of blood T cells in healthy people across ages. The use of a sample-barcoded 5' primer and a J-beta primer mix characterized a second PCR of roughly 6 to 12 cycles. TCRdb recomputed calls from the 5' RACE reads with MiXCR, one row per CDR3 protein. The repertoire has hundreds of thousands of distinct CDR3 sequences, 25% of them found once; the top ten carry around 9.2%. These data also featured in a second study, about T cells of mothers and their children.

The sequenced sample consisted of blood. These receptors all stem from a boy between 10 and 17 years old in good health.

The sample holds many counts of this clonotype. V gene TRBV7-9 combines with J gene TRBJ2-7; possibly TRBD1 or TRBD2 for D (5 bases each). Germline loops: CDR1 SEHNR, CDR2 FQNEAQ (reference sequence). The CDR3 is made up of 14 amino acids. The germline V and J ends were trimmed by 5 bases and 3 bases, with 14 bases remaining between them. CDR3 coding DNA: TGTGCCAGCAGCCCACCGGGGCAGGGCTACGAGCAGTACTTC. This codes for CASSPPGQGYEQYF.

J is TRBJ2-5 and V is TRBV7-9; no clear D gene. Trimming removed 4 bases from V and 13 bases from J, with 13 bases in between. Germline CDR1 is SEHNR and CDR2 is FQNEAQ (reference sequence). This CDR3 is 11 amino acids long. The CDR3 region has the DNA TGTGCCAGCAGCTCAGGTGGGTTCTGGTACTTC. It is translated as CASSSGGFWYF.

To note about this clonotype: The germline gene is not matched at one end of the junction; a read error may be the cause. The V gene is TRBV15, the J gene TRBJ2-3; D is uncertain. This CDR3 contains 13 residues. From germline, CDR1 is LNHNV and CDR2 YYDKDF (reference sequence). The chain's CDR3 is CATSNDHGDMQYF. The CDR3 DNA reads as TGTGCCACCAGCAATGACCACGGCGATATGCAGTATTTT.

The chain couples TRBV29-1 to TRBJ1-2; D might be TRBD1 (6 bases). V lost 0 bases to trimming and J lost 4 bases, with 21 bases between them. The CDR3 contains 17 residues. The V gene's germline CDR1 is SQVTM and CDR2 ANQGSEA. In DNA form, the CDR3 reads TGCAGCGTTGAAGAGGCAGCAGGGGCCCCTAATCCCTATGGCTACACCTTC. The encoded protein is CSVEEAAGAPNPYGYTF.

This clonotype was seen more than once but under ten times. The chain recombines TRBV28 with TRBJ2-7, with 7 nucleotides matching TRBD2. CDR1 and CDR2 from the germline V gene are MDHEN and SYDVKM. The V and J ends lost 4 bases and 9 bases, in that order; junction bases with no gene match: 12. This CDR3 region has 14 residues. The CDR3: CASSSLAEIGWQYF. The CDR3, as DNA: TGTGCCAGCAGTTCTCTAGCGGAGATCGGGTGGCAGTACTTC.

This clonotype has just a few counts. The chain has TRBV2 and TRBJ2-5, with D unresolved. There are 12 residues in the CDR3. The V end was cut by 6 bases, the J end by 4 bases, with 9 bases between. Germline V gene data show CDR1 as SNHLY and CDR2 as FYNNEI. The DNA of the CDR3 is TGTGCCAGCAGGCTCAATCGAGAGACCCAGTACTTC. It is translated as CASRLNRETQYF.

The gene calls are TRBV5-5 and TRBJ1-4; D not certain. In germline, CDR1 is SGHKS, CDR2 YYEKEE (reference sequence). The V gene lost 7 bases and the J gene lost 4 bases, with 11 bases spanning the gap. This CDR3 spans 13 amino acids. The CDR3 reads CASLRQDNEKLFF. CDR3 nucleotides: TGTGCCAGCTTGAGGCAGGATAATGAAAAACTGTTTTTT.

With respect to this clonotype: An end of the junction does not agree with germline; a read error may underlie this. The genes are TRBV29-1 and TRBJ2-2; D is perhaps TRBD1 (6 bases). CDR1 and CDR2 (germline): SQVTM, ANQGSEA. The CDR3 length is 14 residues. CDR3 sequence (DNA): TGCAGCGTTGAATGGGACACCAACACCGGGGCGCTGTTTTTT. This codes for CSVEWDTNTGALFF.

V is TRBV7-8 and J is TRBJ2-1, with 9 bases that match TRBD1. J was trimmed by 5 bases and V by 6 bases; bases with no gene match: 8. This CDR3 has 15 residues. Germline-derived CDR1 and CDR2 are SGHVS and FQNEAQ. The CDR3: CASRNRTGAHNEQFF. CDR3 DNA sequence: TGTGCCAGCAGAAACCGGACAGGGGCCCACAATGAGCAGTTCTTC.

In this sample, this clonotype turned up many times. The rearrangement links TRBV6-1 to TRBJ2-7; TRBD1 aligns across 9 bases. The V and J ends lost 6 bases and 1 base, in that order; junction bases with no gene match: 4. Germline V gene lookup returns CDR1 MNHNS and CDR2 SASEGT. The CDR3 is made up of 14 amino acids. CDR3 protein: CASRGTGRSYEQYF. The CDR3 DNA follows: TGTGCCAGCAGAGGGACAGGGAGGTCCTACGAGCAGTACTTC.

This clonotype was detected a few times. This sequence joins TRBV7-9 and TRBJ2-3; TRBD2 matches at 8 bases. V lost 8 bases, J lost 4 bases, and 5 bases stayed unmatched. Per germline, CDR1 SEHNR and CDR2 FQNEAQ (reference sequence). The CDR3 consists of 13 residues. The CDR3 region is CASGRGGSDTQYF. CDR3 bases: TGTGCCAGCGGTCGGGGGGGATCAGATACGCAGTATTTT.

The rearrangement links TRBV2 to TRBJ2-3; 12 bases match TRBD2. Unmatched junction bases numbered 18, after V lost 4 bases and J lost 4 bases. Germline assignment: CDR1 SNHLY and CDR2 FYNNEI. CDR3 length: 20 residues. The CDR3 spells CASSGKESKGWTSGADTQYF. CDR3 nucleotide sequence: TGTGCCAGCAGTGGGAAGGAGAGTAAAGGTTGGACTAGCGGGGCAGATACGCAGTATTTT.

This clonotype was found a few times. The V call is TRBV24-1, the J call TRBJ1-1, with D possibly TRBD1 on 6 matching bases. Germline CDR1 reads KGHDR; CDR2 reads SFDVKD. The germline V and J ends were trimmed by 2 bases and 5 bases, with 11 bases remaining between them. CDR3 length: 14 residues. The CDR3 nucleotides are TGTGCCACCAGTGATTGGAAAACAGGGACTGAAGCTTTCTTT. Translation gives CATSDWKTGTEAFF.

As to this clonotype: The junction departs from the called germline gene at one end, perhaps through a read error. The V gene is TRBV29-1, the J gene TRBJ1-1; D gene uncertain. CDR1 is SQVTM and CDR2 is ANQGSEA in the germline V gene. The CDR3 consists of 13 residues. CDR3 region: CRVDKGLNTEAFF. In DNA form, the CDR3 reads TGCCGCGTTGATAAGGGTTTGAACACTGAAGCCTTCTTT.

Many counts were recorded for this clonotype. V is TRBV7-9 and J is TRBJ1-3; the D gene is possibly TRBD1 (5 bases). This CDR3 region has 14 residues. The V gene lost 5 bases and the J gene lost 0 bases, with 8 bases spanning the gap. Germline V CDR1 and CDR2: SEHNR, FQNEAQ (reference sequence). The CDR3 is CASSPGGSGNTIYF. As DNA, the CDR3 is TGTGCCAGCAGCCCGGGGGGCTCTGGAAACACCATATATTTT. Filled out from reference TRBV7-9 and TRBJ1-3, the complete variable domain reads DTGVSQNPRHKITKRGQNVTFRCDPISEHNRLYWYRQTLGQGPEFLTYFQNEAQLEKSRLLSDRFSAERPKGSFSTLEIQRTEQGDSAMYLCASSPGGSGNTIYFGEGSWLTVV.